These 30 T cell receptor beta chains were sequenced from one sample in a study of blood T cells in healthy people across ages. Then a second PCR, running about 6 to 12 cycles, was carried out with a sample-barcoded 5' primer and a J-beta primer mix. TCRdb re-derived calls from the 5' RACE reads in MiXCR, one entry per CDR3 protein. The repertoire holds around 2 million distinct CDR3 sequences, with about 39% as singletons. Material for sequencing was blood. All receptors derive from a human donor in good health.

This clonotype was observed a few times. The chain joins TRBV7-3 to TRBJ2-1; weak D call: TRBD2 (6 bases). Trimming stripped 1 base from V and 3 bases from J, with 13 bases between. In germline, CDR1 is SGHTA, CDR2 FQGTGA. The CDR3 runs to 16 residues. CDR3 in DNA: TGTGCCAGCAGCTTAAAGAGGGACTTGAGCTACAATGAGCAGTTCTTC. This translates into CASSLKRDLSYNEQFF.

CDR3 nucleotides: TGTGCCAGCAGCTGGCACCGGGACAGGGTCCACAATGAGCAGTTCTTC. It codes for CASSWHRDRVHNEQFF. This rearrangement joins TRBV7-2 to TRBJ2-1, with TRBD1 identical over 9 bases. The CDR3 contains 16 residues. Germline V gives CDR1 SGHTA, CDR2 FQGNSA. After removal of 4 bases from V and 5 bases from J, the junction contained 9 bases not matched to a gene.

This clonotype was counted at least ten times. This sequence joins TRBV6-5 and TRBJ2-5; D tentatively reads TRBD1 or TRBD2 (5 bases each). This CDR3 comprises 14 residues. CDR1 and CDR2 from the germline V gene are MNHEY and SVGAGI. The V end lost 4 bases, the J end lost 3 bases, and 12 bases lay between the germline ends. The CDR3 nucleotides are TGTGCCAGCAGTTTTTGGGACGAAAAAGAGACCCAGTACTTC. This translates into CASSFWDEKETQYF.

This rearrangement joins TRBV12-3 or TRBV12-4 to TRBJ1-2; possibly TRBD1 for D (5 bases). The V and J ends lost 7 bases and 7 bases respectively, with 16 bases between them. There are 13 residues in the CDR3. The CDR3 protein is CASTPRELSGYTF. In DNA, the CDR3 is TGTGCCAGCACCCCCAGGGAACTATCTGGCTACACCTTC.

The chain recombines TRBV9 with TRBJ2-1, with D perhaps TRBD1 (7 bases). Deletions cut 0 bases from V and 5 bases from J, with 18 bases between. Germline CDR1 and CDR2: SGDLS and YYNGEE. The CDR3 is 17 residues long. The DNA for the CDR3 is TGTGCCAGCAGCGTAGCTACCGGAGGGGACAGCAACAATGAGCAGTTCTTC. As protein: CASSVATGGDSNNEQFF.

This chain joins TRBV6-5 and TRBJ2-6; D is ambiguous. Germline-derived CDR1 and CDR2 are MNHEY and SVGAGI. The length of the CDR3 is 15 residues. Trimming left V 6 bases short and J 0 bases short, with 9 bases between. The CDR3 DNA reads TGTGCCAGCAGGCGCGGAAACTCTGGGGCCAACGTCCTGACTTTC. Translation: CASRRGNSGANVLTF.

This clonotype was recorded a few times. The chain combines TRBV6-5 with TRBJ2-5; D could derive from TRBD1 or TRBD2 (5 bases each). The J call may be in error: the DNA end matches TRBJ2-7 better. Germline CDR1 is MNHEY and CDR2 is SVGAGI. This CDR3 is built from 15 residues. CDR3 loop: CASNRGALRRDEQYF. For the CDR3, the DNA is TGTGCCAGCAATCGAGGGGCGCTACGCCGGGACGAGCAGTACTTC.

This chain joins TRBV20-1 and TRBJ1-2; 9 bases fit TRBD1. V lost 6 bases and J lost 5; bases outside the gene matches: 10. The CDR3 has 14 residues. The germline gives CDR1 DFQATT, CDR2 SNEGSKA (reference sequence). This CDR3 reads CSAARGQGSYGYTF. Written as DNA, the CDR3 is TGCAGTGCCGCCAGAGGACAGGGGTCTTATGGCTACACCTTC.

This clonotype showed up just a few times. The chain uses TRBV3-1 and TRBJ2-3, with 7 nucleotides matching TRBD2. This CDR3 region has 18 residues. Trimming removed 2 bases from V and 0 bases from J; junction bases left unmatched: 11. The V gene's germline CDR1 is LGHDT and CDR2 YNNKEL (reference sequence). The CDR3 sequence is CASSQPDRGLPSTDTQYF. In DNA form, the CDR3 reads TGTGCCAGCAGCCAACCCGACCGGGGACTACCTAGCACAGATACGCAGTATTTT.

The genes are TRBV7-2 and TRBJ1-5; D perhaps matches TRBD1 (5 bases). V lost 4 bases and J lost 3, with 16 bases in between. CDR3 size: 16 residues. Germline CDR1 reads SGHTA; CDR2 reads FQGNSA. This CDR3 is CASSSRDPGNNQPQHF. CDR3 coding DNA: TGTGCCAGCAGCTCCCGGGACCCCGGGAACAATCAGCCCCAGCATTTT.

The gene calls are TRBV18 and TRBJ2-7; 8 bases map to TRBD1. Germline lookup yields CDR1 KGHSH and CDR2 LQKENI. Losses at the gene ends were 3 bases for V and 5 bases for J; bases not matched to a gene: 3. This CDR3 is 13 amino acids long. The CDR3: CASSPTGDHEQYF. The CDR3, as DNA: TGTGCCAGCTCACCGACAGGGGACCACGAGCAGTACTTC.

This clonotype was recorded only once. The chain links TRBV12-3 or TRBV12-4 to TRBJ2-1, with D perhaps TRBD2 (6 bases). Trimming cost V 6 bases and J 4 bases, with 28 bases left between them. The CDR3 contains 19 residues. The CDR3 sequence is CASRRRGQGRVPSYNEQFF. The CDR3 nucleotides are TGTGCCAGCAGACGGCGGGGCCAGGGAAGGGTACCATCATACAATGAGCAGTTCTTC.

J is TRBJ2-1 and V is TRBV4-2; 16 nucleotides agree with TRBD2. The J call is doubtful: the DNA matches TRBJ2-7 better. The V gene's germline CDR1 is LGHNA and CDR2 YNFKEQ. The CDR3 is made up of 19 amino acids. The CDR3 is CASSREGLAGGLPYNEQYF. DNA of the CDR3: TGTGCCAGCAGCCGCGAGGGACTAGCGGGGGGGCTCCCCTACAATGAGCAGTACTTC.

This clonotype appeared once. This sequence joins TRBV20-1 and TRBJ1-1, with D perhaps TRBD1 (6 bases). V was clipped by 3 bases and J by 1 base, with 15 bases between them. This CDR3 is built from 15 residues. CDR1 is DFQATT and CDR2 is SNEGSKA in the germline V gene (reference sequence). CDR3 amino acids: CSARALGGQNTEAFF. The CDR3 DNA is TGCAGTGCTAGGGCTTTAGGGGGTCAGAACACTGAAGCTTTCTTT.

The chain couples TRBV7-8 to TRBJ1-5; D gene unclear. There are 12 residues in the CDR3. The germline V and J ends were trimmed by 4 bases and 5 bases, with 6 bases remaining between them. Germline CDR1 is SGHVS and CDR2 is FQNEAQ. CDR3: CASSSVYQPQHF. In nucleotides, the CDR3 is TGTGCCAGCAGCTCCGTATATCAGCCCCAGCATTTT.

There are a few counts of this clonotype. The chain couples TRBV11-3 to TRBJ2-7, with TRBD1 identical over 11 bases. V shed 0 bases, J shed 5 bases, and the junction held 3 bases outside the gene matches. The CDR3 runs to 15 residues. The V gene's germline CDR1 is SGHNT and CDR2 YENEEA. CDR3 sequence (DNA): TGTGCCAGCAGCTTAGACTGGACAGGGGGCCACGAGCAGTACTTC. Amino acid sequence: CASSLDWTGGHEQYF.

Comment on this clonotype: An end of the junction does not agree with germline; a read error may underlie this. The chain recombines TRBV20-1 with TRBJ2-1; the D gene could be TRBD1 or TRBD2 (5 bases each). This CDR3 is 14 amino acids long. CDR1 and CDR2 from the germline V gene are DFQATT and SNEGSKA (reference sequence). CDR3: CSARDDLSYDEQFF. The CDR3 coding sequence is TGCAGTGCCCGGGACGACTTATCCTACGATGAGCAGTTCTTC.

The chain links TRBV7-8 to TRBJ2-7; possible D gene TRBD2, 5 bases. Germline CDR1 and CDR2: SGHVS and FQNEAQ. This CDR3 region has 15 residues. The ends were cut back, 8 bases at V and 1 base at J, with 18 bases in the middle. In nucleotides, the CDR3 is TGTGCCAGCCGATCCCGGACCGGCGGGTCCTACGAGCAGTACTTC. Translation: CASRSRTGGSYEQYF.

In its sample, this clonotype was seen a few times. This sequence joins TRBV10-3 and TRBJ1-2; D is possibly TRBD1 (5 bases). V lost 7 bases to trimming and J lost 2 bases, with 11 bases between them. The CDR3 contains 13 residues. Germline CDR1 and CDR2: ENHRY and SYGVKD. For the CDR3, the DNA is TGTGCCATCAATGGGGGTGGCAACTATGGCTACACCTTC. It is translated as CAINGGGNYGYTF.

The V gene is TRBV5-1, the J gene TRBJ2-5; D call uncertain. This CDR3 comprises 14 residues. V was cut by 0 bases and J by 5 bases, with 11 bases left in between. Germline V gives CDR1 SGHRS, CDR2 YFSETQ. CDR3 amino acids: CASSLDAMGETQYF. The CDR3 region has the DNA TGCGCCAGCAGCTTGGACGCAATGGGGGAGACCCAGTACTTC.

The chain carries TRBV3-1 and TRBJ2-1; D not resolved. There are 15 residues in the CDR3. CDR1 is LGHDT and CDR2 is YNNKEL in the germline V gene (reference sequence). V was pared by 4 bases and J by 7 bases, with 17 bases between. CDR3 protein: CASSPRVAYSNEQFF. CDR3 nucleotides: TGTGCCAGCAGCCCTCGGGTAGCCTATTCGAATGAGCAGTTCTTC.

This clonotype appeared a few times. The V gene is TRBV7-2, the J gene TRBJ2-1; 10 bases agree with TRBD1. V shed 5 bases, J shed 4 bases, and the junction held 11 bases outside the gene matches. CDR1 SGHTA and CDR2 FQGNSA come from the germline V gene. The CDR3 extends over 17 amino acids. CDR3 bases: TGTGCCAGCAGCCGGTCCACTCCGGGACAGGGGTACAATGAGCAGTTCTTC. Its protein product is CASSRSTPGQGYNEQFF.

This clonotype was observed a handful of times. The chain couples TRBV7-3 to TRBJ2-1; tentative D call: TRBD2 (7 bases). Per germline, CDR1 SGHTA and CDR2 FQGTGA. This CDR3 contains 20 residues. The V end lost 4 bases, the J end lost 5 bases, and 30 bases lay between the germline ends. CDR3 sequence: CASSSLGGPLERGRNNEQFF. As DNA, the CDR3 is TGTGCCAGCAGCTCCCTGGGGGGGCCATTGGAGAGGGGGAGGAACAATGAGCAGTTCTTC. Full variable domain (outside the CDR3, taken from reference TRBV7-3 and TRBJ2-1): GAGVSQTPSNKVTEKGKYVELRCDPISGHTALYWYRQSLGQGPEFLIYFQGTGAADDSGLPNDRFFAVRPEGSVSTLKIQRTERGDSAVYLCASSSLGGPLERGRNNEQFFGPGTRLTVL.

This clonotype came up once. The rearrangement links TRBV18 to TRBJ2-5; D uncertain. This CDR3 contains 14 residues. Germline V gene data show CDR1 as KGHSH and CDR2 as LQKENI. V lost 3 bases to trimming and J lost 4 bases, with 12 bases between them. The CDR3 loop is CASSPKADRETQYF. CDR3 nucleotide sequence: TGTGCCAGCTCACCTAAGGCAGATCGAGAGACCCAGTACTTC.

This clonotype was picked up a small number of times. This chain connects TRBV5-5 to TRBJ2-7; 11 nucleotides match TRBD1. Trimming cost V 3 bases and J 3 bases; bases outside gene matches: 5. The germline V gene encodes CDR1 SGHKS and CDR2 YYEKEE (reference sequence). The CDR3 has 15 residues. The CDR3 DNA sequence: TGTGCCAGCAGCTCGGTTGGGACAGGGGGCTACGAGCAGTACTTC. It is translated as CASSSVGTGGYEQYF. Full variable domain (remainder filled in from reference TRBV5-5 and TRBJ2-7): DAGVTQSPTHLIKTRGQQVTLRCSPISGHKSVSWYQQVLGQGPQFIFQYYEKEERGRGNFPDRFSARQFPNYSSELNVNALLLGDSALYLCASSSVGTGGYEQYFGPGTRLTVT.

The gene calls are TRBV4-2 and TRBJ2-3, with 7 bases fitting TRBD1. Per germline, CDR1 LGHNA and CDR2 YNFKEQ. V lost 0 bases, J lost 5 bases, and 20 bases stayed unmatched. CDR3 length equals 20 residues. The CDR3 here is CASSQEWAVWGQGVGDTQYF. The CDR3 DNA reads TGTGCCAGCAGCCAAGAGTGGGCTGTCTGGGGGCAGGGGGTGGGAGATACGCAGTATTTT.

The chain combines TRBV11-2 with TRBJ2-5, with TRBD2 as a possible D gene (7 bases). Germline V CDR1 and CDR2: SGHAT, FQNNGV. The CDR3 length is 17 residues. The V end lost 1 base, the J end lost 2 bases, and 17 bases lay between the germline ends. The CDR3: CASSLGGGGIYQETQYF. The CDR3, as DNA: TGTGCCAGCAGCTTAGGAGGGGGGGGCATCTATCAAGAGACCCAGTACTTC.

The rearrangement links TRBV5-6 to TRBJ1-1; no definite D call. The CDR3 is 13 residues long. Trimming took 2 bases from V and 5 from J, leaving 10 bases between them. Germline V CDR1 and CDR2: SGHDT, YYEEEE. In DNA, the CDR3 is TGTGCCAGCAGCTTACCCCACCGGACTGAAGCTTTCTTT. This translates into CASSLPHRTEAFF. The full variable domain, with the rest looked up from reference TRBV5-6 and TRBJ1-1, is DAGVTQSPTHLIKTRGQQVTLRCSPKSGHDTVSWYQQALGQGPQFIFQYYEEEERQRGNFPDRFSGHQFPNYSSELNVNALLLGDSALYLCASSLPHRTEAFFGQGTRLTVV.

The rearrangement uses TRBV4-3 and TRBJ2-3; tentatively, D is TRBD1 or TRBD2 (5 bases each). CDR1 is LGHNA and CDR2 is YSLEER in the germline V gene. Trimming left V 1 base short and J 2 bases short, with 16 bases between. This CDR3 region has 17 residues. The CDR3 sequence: CASSQVPGSISTDTQYF. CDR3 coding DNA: TGCGCCAGCAGCCAAGTCCCAGGGAGTATATCCACAGATACGCAGTATTTT.

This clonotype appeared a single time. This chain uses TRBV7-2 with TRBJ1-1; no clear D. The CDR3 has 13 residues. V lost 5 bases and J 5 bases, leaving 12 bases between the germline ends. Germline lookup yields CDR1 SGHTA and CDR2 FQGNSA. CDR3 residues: CASSVRRRTEAFF. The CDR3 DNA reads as TGTGCCAGCAGCGTACGCCGGAGGACTGAAGCTTTCTTT.